These 30 T cell receptor beta chains came from one sample sequenced in a study of blood T cell repertoires in COVID-19. Data came from immunoSEQ multiplex PCR; TCRdb stores just in-frame clones and leaves some out. Seen here are some 250,000 clones, over 80% observed once, and the top ten hold about 27%. What was sequenced was peripheral blood. The receptors were gathered from a man between 35 and 55 years old with acute or convalescent COVID-19.

The chain employs TRBV29-1 and TRBJ1-2; 9 bases fit TRBD1. The junction had 10 bases not matched to a gene; V was cut back by 7 bases and J by 7 bases. This CDR3 region has 13 residues. Germline loops: CDR1 SQVTM, CDR2 ANQGSEA. This CDR3 reads CSGDGQGHGGYTF. In nucleotides, the CDR3 is TGCAGCGGGGATGGACAGGGGCACGGTGGCTACACCTTC.

This chain joins TRBV6-2 or TRBV6-3 and TRBJ2-7; D not resolved. In germline, CDR1 is MNHEY, CDR2 SVGEGT. The CDR3 sequence is 14 residues long. V shed 4 bases and J shed 0 bases, with 10 bases lying between them. The CDR3: CASSSPGSSYEQYF. The CDR3 DNA reads as TGTGCCAGCAGTTCCCCCGGGTCCTCCTACGAGCAGTACTTC.

The chain has TRBV6-5 and TRBJ2-7; possibly TRBD1 for D (7 bases). V lost 4 bases, J lost 7 bases, and 20 bases lay in between. The germline V gene has CDR1 MNHEY and CDR2 SVGAGI. This CDR3 comprises 15 residues. CDR3 residues: CASSSEGGQSFEQYF. The CDR3 DNA is TGTGCCAGCAGTTCGGAGGGGGGACAGTCTTTTGAGCAGTACTTC.

The J gene is TRBJ2-5, the V gene TRBV7-9, with 9 bases aligning to TRBD1. Looked up from germline, CDR1 is SEHNR and CDR2 is FQNEAQ (reference sequence). After removal of 5 bases from V and 5 bases from J, the junction contained 9 bases not matched to a gene. This CDR3 is 15 amino acids long. CDR3 in amino acids: CASSQDTGGLETQYF. Here the CDR3 DNA reads TGTGCCAGCAGCCAGGACACAGGGGGCCTCGAGACCCAGTACTTC.

CDR3 bases: TGTGCCATCGGAAAAGCGGGAGCAGGCACAGATACGCAGTATTTT. Encoded protein: CAIGKAGAGTDTQYF. The chain employs TRBV10-3 and TRBJ2-3; TRBD2 matches at 8 bases. V trimming: 8 bases; J trimming: 1 base; junction bases outside the gene matches: 8. The CDR3 spans 15 residues. Germline V lookup: CDR1 ENHRY, CDR2 SYGVKD.

This chain links TRBV19 with TRBJ2-1, with 7 bases fitting TRBD2. This CDR3 comprises 12 residues. CDR1 is LNHDA, CDR2 SQIVND, per germline (reference sequence). The junction had 3 bases not matched to a gene; V was cut back by 3 bases and J by 10 bases. CDR3 residues: CASSIEAGEQFF. The DNA for the CDR3 is TGTGCCAGTAGTATCGAAGCGGGAGAGCAGTTCTTC.

This chain connects TRBV6-1 to TRBJ1-2; D is possibly TRBD1 (6 bases). This CDR3 contains 15 residues. Germline CDR1 MNHNS, CDR2 SASEGT. V was clipped by 1 base and J by 7 bases, with 16 bases between them. CDR3 DNA sequence: TGTGCCAGCAGTGAAGGGGTGGCGGGGGCGCGTGGCTACACCTTC. It translates to CASSEGVAGARGYTF.

The CDR3: CASSFSRTSGTSGVTQYF. The CDR3 DNA sequence: TGCGCCAGCAGTTTCTCCCGGACTAGCGGGACGTCCGGGGTTACCCAGTACTTC. The chain has TRBV5-1 and TRBJ2-5; the match to TRBD2 covers 12 bases. This CDR3 contains 18 residues. V was pared by 5 bases and J by 8 bases, with 19 bases of the junction left unmatched. Germline assignment: CDR1 SGHRS and CDR2 YFSETQ.

The chain is built from TRBV18 and TRBJ2-5; TRBD2 agrees at 7 bases. J gave up 2 bases and V 3 bases, and 9 bases lay outside the gene matches. This CDR3 is built from 16 residues. Germline loops: CDR1 KGHSH, CDR2 LQKENI. CDR3 in DNA: TGTGCCAGCTCACCTCTAGCGGTTCCCCTTCAAGAGACCCAGTACTTC. It codes for CASSPLAVPLQETQYF.

V usage is TRBV9 and J usage is TRBJ1-2, with a weak D call TRBD1 (6 bases). The germline V gene has CDR1 SGDLS and CDR2 YYNGEE. Trimming shortened V by 7 bases and J by 8 bases, and 15 bases separated the two germline ends. The CDR3 contains 12 residues. CDR3 residues: CASPQQGKGYTF. CDR3 nucleotides: TGTGCCAGCCCACAACAGGGTAAAGGCTACACCTTC.

This chain joins TRBV7-9 and TRBJ1-2; D may be TRBD1 (6 bases). Germline CDR1 and CDR2: SEHNR and FQNEAQ (reference sequence). V was trimmed by 4 bases and J by 3 bases, leaving 12 bases between them. This CDR3 contains 14 residues. CDR3: CASSSQGRDYGYTF. DNA of the CDR3: TGTGCCAGCAGCTCCCAGGGGCGCGACTATGGCTACACCTTC.

The chain employs TRBV30 and TRBJ2-3, with D possibly matching TRBD1 (6 bases). The V and J ends lost 1 base and 1 base respectively, with 24 bases between them. The CDR3 consists of 19 residues. Germline CDR1 is GTSNPN and CDR2 is SVGIG (reference sequence). The CDR3 sequence: CAWSGLAGAMNGGTDTQYF. CDR3 nucleotides: TGTGCCTGGAGTGGGTTGGCAGGGGCAATGAACGGGGGCACAGATACGCAGTATTTT.

J is TRBJ2-6 and V is TRBV4-2; D is unclear. Germline V gene sequence: CDR1 LGHNA, CDR2 YNFKEQ. Trimming pared 6 bases from V and 0 bases from J, leaving 6 bases between. CDR3 length equals 14 residues. The CDR3 reads CASRSSSGANVLTF. The DNA of the CDR3 is TGTGCCAGCAGATCGAGCTCTGGGGCCAACGTCCTGACTTTC.

The chain is built from TRBV5-1 and TRBJ2-3; 9 bases are shared with TRBD1. V shed 3 bases, J shed 3 bases, and the junction held 8 bases outside the gene matches. Germline CDR1 reads SGHRS; CDR2 reads YFSETQ. This CDR3 has 16 amino acids. The DNA for the CDR3 is TGCGCCAGCAGCTGGCCCGGGACAGGGAGTACAGATACGCAGTATTTT. It translates to CASSWPGTGSTDTQYF.

The J gene is TRBJ1-2, the V gene TRBV5-1, with TRBD1 matching over 7 bases. Unmatched junction bases numbered 8, after V lost 0 bases and J lost 6 bases. Germline lookup yields CDR1 SGHRS and CDR2 YFSETQ. The CDR3 length is 15 residues. The CDR3 DNA follows: TGCGCCAGCAGCTTGGATGGCAGGGGGAACAATGGCTACACCTTC. Translated, it gives CASSLDGRGNNGYTF. The full variable domain, its missing parts supplied by reference TRBV5-1 and TRBJ1-2, is KAGVTQTPRYLIKTRGQQVTLSCSPISGHRSVSWYQQTPGQGLQFLFEYFSETQRNKGNFPGRFSGRQFSNSRSEMNVSTLELGDSALYLCASSLDGRGNNGYTFGSGTRLTVV.

The chain uses TRBV6-1 and TRBJ2-4; TRBD2 is a possible D gene (7 bases). The CDR3 contains 15 residues. V gave up 2 bases and J gave up 2 bases, with 10 bases separating them. Germline assignment: CDR1 MNHNS and CDR2 SASEGT. CDR3 sequence reads: CASSERGGPKNIQYF. The DNA of the CDR3 is TGTGCCAGCAGTGAAAGGGGGGGGCCCAAAAACATTCAGTACTTC.

The rearrangement uses TRBV29-1 and TRBJ2-1; 16 bases agree with TRBD2. CDR1 SQVTM and CDR2 ANQGSEA come from the germline V gene. After removal of 0 bases from V and 15 bases from J, the junction contained 8 bases not matched to a gene. This CDR3 contains 15 residues. CDR3 in DNA: TGCAGCGTTGAAGAGGGGACTAGCGGGAGGGCGTATCGGTTCTTC. It specifies CSVEEGTSGRAYRFF.

This rearrangement joins TRBV7-9 to TRBJ2-2; tentative D call: TRBD1 (5 bases). Germline lookup yields CDR1 SEHNR and CDR2 FQNEAQ (reference sequence). The ends were cut back, 4 bases at V and 1 base at J, with 7 bases in the middle. The CDR3 is 14 amino acids. Here the CDR3 DNA reads TGTGCCAGCAGCTCCACAGGGAACACCGGGGAGCTGTTTTTT. Encoded protein: CASSSTGNTGELFF. Filled out from reference TRBV7-9 and TRBJ2-2, the complete variable domain reads DTGVSQNPRHKITKRGQNVTFRCDPISEHNRLYWYRQTLGQGPEFLTYFQNEAQLEKSRLLSDRFSAERPKGSFSTLEIQRTEQGDSAMYLCASSSTGNTGELFFGEGSRLTVL.

The J gene is TRBJ2-7, the V gene TRBV4-1; 9 nucleotides align to TRBD2. This CDR3 spans 18 amino acids. CDR1 and CDR2 from the germline V gene are MGHRA and YSYEKL. Trimming removed 4 bases from V and 3 bases from J; junction bases left unmatched: 16. CDR3 amino acids: CASSLSPNSGRIFYEQYF. The CDR3 DNA sequence: TGCGCCAGCAGCCTAAGCCCGAATAGCGGGAGAATTTTCTACGAGCAGTACTTC.

A single count supports this clone. This rearrangement joins TRBV6-5 to TRBJ1-1; tentative D call: TRBD1 (5 bases). V was shortened by 5 bases and J by 3 bases, with 13 bases between the two germline ends. Germline V gene sequence: CDR1 MNHEY, CDR2 SVGAGI. CDR3 length equals 14 residues. CDR3 DNA sequence: TGTGCCAGCAGTAACAGACAGAGTGACACTGAAGCTTTCTTT. Amino acid sequence: CASSNRQSDTEAFF.

This clone showed up just once. The chain employs TRBV11-2 and TRBJ2-1, with 7 nucleotides matching TRBD2. The CDR3 consists of 16 residues. V shed 2 bases and J 8 bases; nucleotides not matched to a gene: 12. CDR1 SGHAT and CDR2 FQNNGV come from the germline V gene. CDR3 DNA: TGTGCCAGCAGCTTAACTAGCGAGCGGGGTTCGGATGAGCAGTTCTTC. Its translation is CASSLTSERGSDEQFF. Using reference TRBV11-2 and TRBJ2-1 for the parts outside the CDR3, the full variable domain is EAGVAQSPRYKIIEKRQSVAFWCNPISGHATLYWYQQILGQGPKLLIQFQNNGVVDDSQLPKDRFSAERLKGVDSTLKIQPAKLEDSAVYLCASSLTSERGSDEQFFGPGTRLTVL.

V usage is TRBV2 and J usage is TRBJ2-7; 8 positions match TRBD2. The CDR3 runs to 15 residues. Germline CDR1 and CDR2: SNHLY and FYNNEI. The V gene end was trimmed by 9 bases and the J gene end by 3 bases; junction bases not matched to a gene: 13. CDR3 DNA sequence: TGTGCCAGTCAACTAGCGGCAAATCGGGGCTACGAGCAGTACTTC. Encoded protein: CASQLAANRGYEQYF. The variable domain in full, completed from reference TRBV2 and TRBJ2-7, reads EPEVTQTPSHQVTQMGQEVILRCVPISNHLYFYWYRQILGQKVEFLVSFYNNEISEKSEIFDDQFSVERPDGSNFTLKIRSTKLEDSAMYFCASQLAANRGYEQYFGPGTRLTVT.

The chain is built from TRBV5-1 and TRBJ2-7; 13 bases fit TRBD2. Germline V gene lookup returns CDR1 SGHRS and CDR2 YFSETQ. This CDR3 region has 14 residues. The junction had 5 bases not matched to a gene; V was cut back by 5 bases and J by 6 bases. CDR3 sequence reads: CASSFGLAGAEQYF. The CDR3 coding sequence is TGCGCCAGCAGTTTTGGACTAGCGGGAGCCGAGCAGTACTTC.

The chain couples TRBV10-3 to TRBJ1-1; maybe TRBD1 (5 bases). This CDR3 spans 16 amino acids. V shed 2 bases and J shed 1 base, with 14 bases lying between them. The V gene's germline CDR1 is ENHRY and CDR2 SYGVKD. The CDR3 sequence: CAISEGASTGNTEAFF. The CDR3 DNA is TGTGCCATCAGTGAGGGGGCCAGCACCGGGAACACTGAAGCTTTCTTT.

The V and J genes are TRBV5-1 and TRBJ2-7; TRBD2 aligns across 14 bases. The CDR3 covers 16 residues. CDR1 SGHRS and CDR2 YFSETQ come from the germline V gene. After removal of 6 bases from V and 0 bases from J, the junction contained 5 bases not matched to a gene. In DNA, the CDR3 is TGCGCCAGCATTCCCGGGACTAGCGGGAGCTCCTACGAGCAGTACTTC. Its protein is CASIPGTSGSSYEQYF.

The V call is TRBV7-2, the J call TRBJ1-2; 7 bases line up with TRBD1. The CDR3 contains 15 residues. Unmatched junction bases numbered 7, after V lost 2 bases and J lost 4 bases. The V gene's germline CDR1 is SGHTA and CDR2 FQGNSA. CDR3 loop: CASSLSLQGSYGYTF. CDR3 bases: TGTGCCAGCAGCTTAAGTCTACAGGGGAGCTATGGCTACACCTTC.

CDR3 bases: TGCGCCAGCAGCCAAGATCGGGGGGACTCCTACGAGCAGTACTTC. Encoded protein: CASSQDRGDSYEQYF. V and J are TRBV4-3 and TRBJ2-7; TRBD2 aligns across 7 bases. Germline-derived CDR1 and CDR2 are LGHNA and YSLEER. The CDR3 loop spans 15 amino acids. The J segment lost 0 bases and the V segment lost 0 bases, leaving 2 bases of the junction unmatched.

This chain joins TRBV3-1 (or the pseudogene TRBV3-2) and TRBJ2-5, with D perhaps TRBD2 (6 bases). Germline CDR1 LGHDT, CDR2 YNNKEL (reference sequence). The CDR3 loop spans 15 amino acids. The V gene lost 4 bases and the J gene lost 2 bases, with 14 bases spanning the gap. CDR3 in DNA: TGTGCCAGCAGCCTAGCGGCCAGCGGTCAAGAGACCCAGTACTTC. Encoded protein: CASSLAASGQETQYF.

The chain combines TRBV2 with TRBJ1-1; 7 nucleotides agree with TRBD1. After removal of 4 bases from V and 0 bases from J, the junction contained 2 bases not matched to a gene. This CDR3 comprises 14 residues. The germline CDR1 and CDR2 sequences are SNHLY and FYNNEI. CDR3 bases: TGTGCCAGCAGTGGACAGGGCCTGAACACTGAAGCTTTCTTT. As protein: CASSGQGLNTEAFF. Complete variable domain (other parts from reference TRBV2 and TRBJ1-1): EPEVTQTPSHQVTQMGQEVILRCVPISNHLYFYWYRQILGQKVEFLVSFYNNEISEKSEIFDDQFSVERPDGSNFTLKIRSTKLEDSAMYFCASSGQGLNTEAFFGQGTRLTVV.

This clone was recorded once. V is TRBV19 and J is TRBJ2-7; 7 bases are a match to TRBD1. The germline gives CDR1 LNHDA, CDR2 SQIVND (reference sequence). J was trimmed by 5 bases and V by 6 bases; bases with no gene match: 13. The CDR3 totals 15 residues. The CDR3 here is CASSRTQGIGHEQYF. CDR3 sequence (DNA): TGTGCCAGTAGCAGAACACAGGGGATTGGCCACGAGCAGTACTTC.